Listed below are T cell receptor beta chains from one sample, sequenced in a study of T-cell reconstitution after alpha-beta-depleted transplantation in children. TCRdb called the PCR reads again in MiXCR, with one record for every CDR3 protein. The data hold around 250,000 distinct CDR3 sequences, with 6.5% to 9% observed a single time. The sequences come from PBMCs, mostly from graft donor cells, collected 180 days after TCRalphabeta/CD19-depleted stem cell transplant. These receptors were collected from a male patient younger than 18 who had a stem cell transplant for acute lymphoblastic leukemia, so the T cells may come from the graft donor. CDR3s include the opening cysteine and the closing phenylalanine or tryptophan. D genes are given only for firm matches. The listing skips clone size in some rows; elsewhere it reads once, few, many or a size class.

many,.,TRBJ1-1,TRBV7-6,CASSLGLGLEAFF,TGTGCCAGCAGCTTAGGATTGGGCCTTGAAGCTTTCTTT
many,.,TRBJ2-7,TRBV7-9,CASGRGIPYEQYF,TGTGCCAGCGGACGGGGCATTCCCTACGAGCAGTACTTC
.,.,TRBJ2-7,TRBV6-1,CASSELRYEQYF,TGTGCCAGCAGTGAACTTCGCTACGAGCAGTACTTC
.,TRBD2,TRBJ2-3,TRBV20-1,CCAKPAGGSTDTQYF,TGCTGTGCTAAACCAGCGGGGGGGAGCACAGATACGCAGTATTTT
few,TRBD2,TRBJ2-3,TRBV5-6,CASSLAGLAGGTSTDTQYF,TGTGCCAGCAGCTTGGCCGGACTAGCGGGGGGTACTAGCACAGATACGCAGTATTTT
many,.,TRBJ1-5,TRBV4-3,CASSQDNGQPQHF,TGCGCCAGCAGCCAAGATAATGGTCAGCCCCAGCATTTT
many,.,TRBJ2-3,TRBV20-1,CSAASGGSTDTQYF,TGCAGTGCCGCCTCGGGGGGCTCCACAGATACGCAGTATTTT
many,.,TRBJ1-3,TRBV20-1,CSARDHQAGSGNTIYF,TGCAGTGCTAGAGATCATCAGGCCGGCTCTGGAAACACCATATATTTT
.,.,TRBJ1-3,TRBV29-1,CSATRGLGNTIYF,TGCAGCGCCACCCGGGGGCTTGGAAACACCATATATTTT
many,.,TRBJ2-7,TRBV5-1,CASSLASDSTYEQYF,TGCGCCAGCAGCTTGGCCTCAGACAGCACCTACGAGCAGTACTTC
few,.,TRBJ1-2,TRBV28,CASSLFLGGGGYTF,TGTGCCAGCAGTTTATTTCTGGGGGGGGGTGGCTACACCTTC
many,TRBD1,TRBJ2-7,TRBV15,CATSRGQGVDEQYF,TGTGCCACCAGCAGAGGACAGGGTGTGGACGAGCAGTACTTC
many,.,TRBJ2-4,TRBV6-1,CASTERGGLHIQYF,TGTGCCAGCACAGAAAGGGGCGGTTTACACATTCAGTACTTC
many,TRBD2,TRBJ2-3,TRBV28,CASRNSGSSTDTQYF,TGTGCCAGCAGGAATAGCGGGAGTAGCACAGATACGCAGTATTTT
many,.,TRBJ1-1,TRBV20-1,CSARDLGAEAFF,TGCAGTGCTAGAGATCTGGGGGCTGAAGCTTTCTTT
many,TRBD2,TRBJ2-1,TRBV20-1,CSAPTAGTSYNEQFF,TGCAGTGCGCCGACAGCGGGGACTTCCTACAATGAGCAGTTCTTC
many,.,TRBJ2-7,TRBV27,CASSLRDSSLYEQYF,TGTGCCAGCAGTTTACGTGACAGTTCTCTCTACGAGCAGTACTTC
many,.,TRBJ1-5,TRBV28,CASSALTPGSNQPQHF,TGTGCCAGCAGTGCCCTCACCCCGGGGAGCAATCAGCCCCAGCATTTT
many,TRBD1,TRBJ1-2,TRBV7-3,CASSPNRDRAYTF,TGTGCCAGCAGCCCCAACCGGGACAGGGCCTACACCTTC
many,.,TRBJ2-7,TRBV12-3/TRBV12-4,CASSSWDTRTYEQYF,TGTGCCAGCAGTTCTTGGGACACGCGTACCTACGAGCAGTACTTC
many,.,TRBJ2-6,TRBV18,CASSGVHSGANVLTF,TGTGCCAGCTCAGGAGTTCACTCTGGGGCCAACGTCCTGACTTTC
many,.,TRBJ2-2,TRBV4-1,CASSHEGNTGELFF,TGCGCCAGCAGCCACGAGGGTAACACCGGGGAGCTGTTTTTT
many,TRBD1,TRBJ2-1,TRBV24-1,CATSDFPDRESYNEQFF,TGTGCCACCAGTGATTTCCCCGACAGGGAATCCTACAATGAGCAGTTCTTC
many,.,TRBJ2-7,TRBV7-8,CASSLTATYEQYF,TGTGCCAGCAGCTTGACAGCGACCTACGAGCAGTACTTC
many,.,TRBJ1-2,TRBV29-1,CSTQGRGLNYGYTF,TGCAGCACCCAAGGCAGGGGCCTTAACTATGGCTACACCTTC
many,.,TRBJ2-3,TRBV12-5,CASGAGSTDTQYF,TGTGCTAGTGGCGCAGGGAGCACAGATACGCAGTATTTT
many,TRBD1,TRBJ2-6,TRBV7-2,CASSLRGQGANVLTF,TGTGCCAGCAGCTTGAGGGGGCAAGGGGCCAACGTCCTGACTTTC
many,.,TRBJ1-4,TRBV5-1,CASSDGPREKLFF,TGCGCCAGCAGCGACGGACCGAGGGAAAAACTGTTTTTT
many,TRBD2,TRBJ2-7,TRBV5-1,CASSFLAGARGEQYF,TGCGCCAGCAGCTTCTTAGCGGGGGCCCGGGGAGAGCAGTACTTC
many,TRBD2,TRBJ2-7,TRBV6-4,CASSRLAGGEQYF,TGTGCCAGCAGCCGATTAGCGGGAGGGGAGCAGTACTTC
many,TRBD1,TRBJ2-3,TRBV11-2,CASSLVGDRRITDTQYF,TGTGCCAGCAGCTTAGTAGGGGACAGACGGATCACAGATACGCAGTATTTT
many,.,TRBJ2-2,TRBV3-1,CASSRPSSTGELFF,TGTGCCAGCAGCCGACCCAGCAGCACCGGGGAGCTGTTTTTT
many,TRBD2,TRBJ2-1,TRBV20-1,CSASSGRAKNEQFF,TGCAGTGCATCAAGCGGGAGGGCCAAGAATGAGCAGTTCTTC
many,.,TRBJ1-1,TRBV6-2/TRBV6-3,CASRGDTGVTEAFF,TGTGCCAGCAGAGGCGACACTGGGGTTACTGAAGCTTTCTTT
many,.,TRBJ1-2,TRBV7-3,CASSPGGGRYGYTF,TGTGCCAGCAGCCCCGGGGGAGGTCGCTATGGCTACACCTTC
many,.,TRBJ1-5,TRBV4-1,CASSQSRVGNQPQHF,TGCGCCAGCAGCCAATCGAGGGTTGGCAATCAGCCCCAGCATTTT
many,.,TRBJ1-6,TRBV5-6,CASSRRSYNSPLHF,TGTGCCAGCAGCCGTCGATCCTATAATTCACCCCTCCACTTT
many,.,TRBJ2-3,TRBV11-2,CASSLDHSGDTQYF,TGTGCCAGCAGCTTAGATCACTCGGGTGATACGCAGTATTTT
.,.,TRBJ1-6,TRBV27,CASSVGVYVESPLHF,TGTGCCAGCAGTGTGGGGGTATATGTGGAGTCACCCCTCCACTTT
many,.,TRBJ1-2,TRBV10-3,CAISPGERGYTF,TGTGCCATCAGCCCCGGAGAGCGTGGCTACACCTTC